Included here is one TCR beta chain sequence, with context. Its antigen is still unknown. 13 Jbeta primers and 60 Vbeta primers were used for the PCR. Clones were sequenced by immunoSEQ multiplex PCR, and TCRdb holds only the in-frame ones, with some missing. The sample includes fewer than 140,000 clones, over 70% of them seen just once. The source of the sample is a study of cytomegalovirus exposure and HLA in healthy donors. Study-level findings and limits: The authors excluded some V segments, including TRBV6-2 and TRBV6-3, as indistinguishable. Cytomegalovirus status was reportedly diagnosed by the classifier with high sensitivity and specificity.

Trimming removed 2 bases from V and 4 bases from J, with 17 bases in between. The CDR3 covers 16 residues. Germline V gene sequence: CDR1 ENHRY, CDR2 SYGVKD. The sequence was collected from a female donor in good health and CMV-seronegative. Sample: PBMCs. The J gene is TRBJ1-1, the V gene TRBV10-3; a possible D gene is TRBD1 (6 bases). DNA for the CDR3: TGTGCCATCAGTGAGCGCCAGGGGCGGGTAGGCACTGAAGCTTTCTTT. Translation gives CAISERQGRVGTEAFF.